This passage covers 10 T cell receptor beta chains from one sample sequenced in a study of T cell clusters in autoimmune cytopenias. Roughly 38,000 genome equivalents of blood DNA were amplified for TRB. TRB rearrangements were amplified by touch-down multiplex PCR with mixed TRB-A/B primers. TCRdb processed the multiplex PCR reads again and assigns one entry to each CDR3 protein, with no DNA. The sample includes 8,000 or so distinct CDR3 sequences. The sample was peripheral blood. These receptors were collected from a human donor with an autoimmune cytopenia or autoimmune hepatitis (not recorded which).

This chain connects TRBV24-1 to TRBJ2-1. There are 13 residues in the CDR3. Germline V gives CDR1 KGHDR, CDR2 SFDVKD. This CDR3 is CATSDLRVSQQFF.

V is TRBV30 and J is TRBJ1-2; TCRdb calls TRBD1, which cannot be checked without DNA. This CDR3 contains 17 residues. Germline-derived CDR1 and CDR2 are GTSNPN and SVGIG (reference sequence). This chain's CDR3 is CAWSLFNGQGHHYGYTF.

The gene calls are TRBV20-1 and TRBJ2-1; TCRdb's assignment of TRBD1 cannot be checked, as there is no DNA. The CDR3 sequence is 16 residues long. Germline-derived CDR1 and CDR2 are DFQATT and SNEGSKA (reference sequence). CDR3 residues: CSANPGAHLSYNEQFF.

The chain couples TRBV6-5 to TRBJ1-1. This CDR3 contains 14 residues. The germline V gene encodes CDR1 MNHEY and CDR2 SVGAGI. CDR3 sequence: CASSYLGPRTEAFF.

The V call is TRBV19, the J call TRBJ2-5; TCRdb designates TRBD1, a call that cannot be tested without DNA. The germline V gene encodes CDR1 LNHDA and CDR2 SQIVND (reference sequence). This CDR3 contains 16 residues. This chain's CDR3 is CASSPVEPGGQETQYF.

V usage is TRBV6-4 and J usage is TRBJ1-2. Germline CDR1 reads MRHNA; CDR2 reads SNTAGT. There are 13 residues in the CDR3. This CDR3 is CASSDSTWTGYTF.

This clonotype is identified as medium-sized from frequency. The chain uses TRBV29-1 and TRBJ1-2; TCRdb's D call, TRBD1, is unchecked because there is no DNA. The CDR3 loop spans 13 amino acids. Germline loops: CDR1 SQVTM, CDR2 ANQGSEA. Here the CDR3 reads CSVGTGGLGGYTF.

V is TRBV20-1 and J is TRBJ2-5; TCRdb designates TRBD1, a call that cannot be tested without DNA. From germline, CDR1 is DFQATT and CDR2 SNEGSKA (reference sequence). The length of the CDR3 is 14 residues. The CDR3 reads CSALEAGPVVAQYF.

The chain combines TRBV6-1 with TRBJ1-5. Germline V gene data show CDR1 as MNHNS and CDR2 as SASEGT. The CDR3 is 11 residues long. CDR3: CASRVGQPQHF.

This chain links TRBV7-6 with TRBJ2-7; lacking DNA, the TRBD1 call made by TCRdb goes unchecked. This CDR3 has 12 amino acids. Germline CDR1 SGHVS, CDR2 FNYEAQ. CDR3 loop: CASSLQGDEQYF.